This T cell receptor (beta chain) derives from a study of blood T cell repertoires in COVID-19. Study information: Sites in the United States, Italy and Spain provided acute and convalescent COVID-19 samples. The cDNA or gDNA used as material had been derived from T cells, B-cell-depleted T cells, or PBMCs.

Seattle enrolled patients during active infection and tracked them longitudinally. The assay was immunoSEQ multiplex PCR, and TCRdb's table has in-frame clones only and misses some. This repertoire shows about 200,000 clones, more than 70% found once; its top ten account for around 17%. V dropped 7 bases and J dropped 12 bases, with 22 bases sitting between them. There are 13 residues in the CDR3. Germline V gives CDR1 SQVTM, CDR2 ANQGSEA. This TCR was sampled from a man aged 50 to 59 with COVID-19, enrolled during active disease. Specimen: peripheral blood. This chain connects TRBV29-1 to TRBJ2-1; D possibly corresponds to TRBD2 (6 bases). The CDR3 loop reads CSAGNPRAGRQFF. The CDR3 DNA reads as TGCAGCGCTGGAAACCCCCGAGCGGGTCGGCAGTTCTTC.